The 22 T cell receptor beta chains below were found in one sample sequenced in a study of cytomegalovirus exposure and HLA in healthy donors. The PCR had 60 Vbeta and 13 Jbeta primers. The table came from immunoSEQ multiplex PCR; TCRdb's copy has only in-frame clones and leaves some out. Here the sample spans some 120,000 clones, about 80% being singletons. Sequenced: PBMCs. The origin of the receptors is a woman under 30 in good health and CMV-seronegative.

J is TRBJ1-2 and V is TRBV30; tentative D call: TRBD1 (5 bases). CDR3 size: 15 residues. Between the trimmed V and J ends, which lost 2 bases and 3 bases, there was a span of 16 bases. Germline values: CDR1 GTSNPN, CDR2 SVGIG (reference sequence). CDR3 nucleotides: TGTGCCTGGAGTACCCCCCAGGGATTATACTATGGCTACACCTTC. This encodes CAWSTPQGLYYGYTF.

V gene TRBV7-6 combines with J gene TRBJ2-1, with TRBD1 identical over 9 bases. The CDR3 contains 15 residues. CDR1 and CDR2 (germline): SGHVS, FNYEAQ. The J segment lost 2 bases and the V segment lost 5 bases, leaving 4 bases of the junction unmatched. The CDR3: CASSLTGGPYNEQFF. As DNA, the CDR3 is TGTGCCAGCAGCCTGACAGGGGGACCCTACAATGAGCAGTTCTTC.

V gene TRBV6-1 combines with J gene TRBJ2-2; the D gene is possibly TRBD2 (5 bases). Germline V CDR1 and CDR2: MNHNS, SASEGT. V was clipped by 3 bases and J by 7 bases, with 12 bases between them. CDR3 length: 14 residues. The CDR3 loop is CASSEDSLSGELFF. Written as DNA, the CDR3 is TGTGCCAGCAGTGAGGACTCGTTGAGCGGGGAGCTGTTTTTT.

This clone was seen just once. This rearrangement joins TRBV7-6 to TRBJ1-2; D might be TRBD1 (5 bases). This CDR3 has 13 residues. Germline loops: CDR1 SGHVS, CDR2 FNYEAQ. Trimming removed 1 base from V and 8 bases from J, with 11 bases in between. The CDR3 DNA reads TGTGCCAGCAGCTTAGAATTAACAGGCGGCTACACCTTC. Translating gives CASSLELTGGYTF.

This clone has just a few counts. This chain links TRBV5-1 with TRBJ1-2; the D gene is possibly TRBD1 (5 bases). Germline V gene lookup returns CDR1 SGHRS and CDR2 YFSETQ. Deletions cut 3 bases from V and 0 bases from J, with 12 bases between. The CDR3 is 15 residues long. CDR3 sequence reads: CASSYTTDPNYGYTF. CDR3 nucleotide sequence: TGCGCCAGCAGCTATACGACAGATCCTAACTATGGCTACACCTTC.

V is TRBV6-5 and J is TRBJ1-6; D might be TRBD1 (6 bases). The CDR3 spans 14 residues. Between the trimmed V and J ends, which lost 0 bases and 10 bases, there was a span of 10 bases. The V gene's germline CDR1 is MNHEY and CDR2 SVGAGI. The CDR3 nucleotides are TGTGCCAGCAGTTACTCATCAGGGGAGTCACCCCTCCACTTT. It yields the protein CASSYSSGESPLHF.

This clone was seen a handful of times. The genes are TRBV19 and TRBJ1-2, with D maybe TRBD1 (5 bases). The V end was cut by 4 bases, the J end by 3 bases, with 12 bases between. From germline, CDR1 is LNHDA and CDR2 SQIVND (reference sequence). The CDR3 totals 14 residues. The CDR3 region is CASSNWQGDYGYTF. CDR3 DNA sequence: TGTGCCAGTAGTAATTGGCAGGGCGACTATGGCTACACCTTC.

The chain joins TRBV6-4 to TRBJ2-1; 7 nucleotides match TRBD2. Unmatched junction bases numbered 6, after V lost 2 bases and J lost 8 bases. Looked up from germline, CDR1 is MRHNA and CDR2 is SNTAGT. This CDR3 is 14 amino acids long. CDR3 sequence (DNA): TGTGCCAGCAGTGACGGCGGGAGTGGAGATGAGCAGTTCTTC. The encoded protein is CASSDGGSGDEQFF.

V usage is TRBV5-1 and J usage is TRBJ2-7, with D perhaps TRBD2 (7 bases). CDR3 length equals 15 residues. Germline assignment: CDR1 SGHRS and CDR2 YFSETQ. V shed 4 bases and J shed 2 bases, with 16 bases lying between them. This CDR3 reads CASSRGPSGAYEQYF. The CDR3 nucleotides are TGCGCCAGCAGCCGGGGGCCTAGCGGAGCCTACGAGCAGTACTTC. The full variable domain, in which reference TRBV5-1 and TRBJ2-7 provide the parts outside the CDR3, is KAGVTQTPRYLIKTRGQQVTLSCSPISGHRSVSWYQQTPGQGLQFLFEYFSETQRNKGNFPGRFSGRQFSNSRSEMNVSTLELGDSALYLCASSRGPSGAYEQYFGPGTRLTVT.

The chain couples TRBV2 to TRBJ1-5, with D tentatively TRBD1 (5 bases). This CDR3 is built from 14 residues. V gave up 8 bases and J gave up 5 bases, with 16 bases separating them. CDR1 SNHLY and CDR2 FYNNEI come from the germline V gene. The CDR3 here is CASGVRTRYQPQHF. In nucleotides, the CDR3 is TGTGCCAGCGGCGTAAGGACAAGGTATCAGCCCCAGCATTTT.

CDR3 loop: CASSPTHEGWAKNIQYF. The CDR3 DNA is TGTGCCAGCAGCCCGACGCATGAGGGATGGGCCAAAAACATTCAGTACTTC. The chain couples TRBV9 to TRBJ2-4; D perhaps matches TRBD2 (5 bases). V was trimmed by 4 bases and J by 1 base, leaving 18 bases between them. The germline V gene has CDR1 SGDLS and CDR2 YYNGEE. The CDR3 is 17 residues long. The full variable domain, rest sourced from reference TRBV9 and TRBJ2-4, is DSGVTQTPKHLITATGQRVTLRCSPRSGDLSVYWYQQSLDQGLQFLIQYYNGEERAKGNILERFSAQQFPDLHSELNLSSLELGDSALYFCASSPTHEGWAKNIQYFGAGTRLSVL.

This chain joins TRBV11-3 and TRBJ2-6; D is possibly TRBD2 (5 bases). There are 16 residues in the CDR3. V lost 3 bases and J lost 0, with 9 bases in between. From germline, CDR1 is SGHNT and CDR2 YENEEA. The CDR3 loop is CASSFRGASGANVLTF. The CDR3 coding sequence is TGTGCCAGCAGCTTTCGGGGAGCCTCTGGGGCCAACGTCCTGACTTTC. Together with reference TRBV11-3 and TRBJ2-6, the CDR3 gives the full variable domain: EAGVVQSPRYKIIEKKQPVAFWCNPISGHNTLYWYLQNLGQGPELLIRYENEEAVDDSQLPKDRFSAERLKGVDSTLKIQPAELGDSAVYLCASSFRGASGANVLTFGAGSRLTVL.

This chain joins TRBV5-4 and TRBJ2-6, with no clear D. Between the trimmed V and J ends, which lost 1 base and 2 bases, there was a span of 7 bases. The CDR3 consists of 15 residues. Per the germline V gene, CDR1 is SGHNT and CDR2 is YYREEE (reference sequence). In DNA form, the CDR3 reads TGTGCCAGCAGCTTGATCGAGGCTGGGGCCAACGTCCTGACTTTC. It encodes CASSLIEAGANVLTF. The entire variable domain, with the rest obtained from reference TRBV5-4 and TRBJ2-6, is as follows: ETGVTQSPTHLIKTRGQQVTLRCSSQSGHNTVSWYQQALGQGPQFIFQYYREEENGRGNFPPRFSGLQFPNYSSELNVNALELDDSALYLCASSLIEAGANVLTFGAGSRLTVL.

The CDR3 sequence is CASSLARRGPVEQYF. DNA of the CDR3: TGTGCCAGCAGCTTGGCCCGGCGGGGGCCCGTCGAGCAGTACTTC. V usage is TRBV5-4 and J usage is TRBJ2-7; TRBD2 might be the D (7 bases). The CDR3 sequence is 15 residues long. Germline CDR1 SGHNT, CDR2 YYREEE (reference sequence). V lost 0 bases to trimming and J lost 6 bases, with 16 bases between them.

V gene TRBV5-4 combines with J gene TRBJ1-2, with 11 bases matching TRBD1. The CDR3 contains 17 residues. The germline gives CDR1 SGHNT, CDR2 YYREEE (reference sequence). V lost 4 bases and J lost 2; bases outside the gene matches: 10. The CDR3 sequence is CASSPGTGGGRNYGYTF. The CDR3 region has the DNA TGTGCCAGCAGCCCTGGGACAGGGGGGGGCCGAAACTATGGCTACACCTTC.

This clone was detected a few times. The chain is built from TRBV19 and TRBJ1-1, with D possibly being TRBD1 (6 bases). This CDR3 region has 17 residues. Trimming took off 0 bases at V and 1 base at J, with 15 bases between the two ends. Germline V gene lookup returns CDR1 LNHDA and CDR2 SQIVND (reference sequence). The CDR3 reads CASSIDPQGMRNTEAFF. The DNA for the CDR3 is TGTGCCAGTAGTATAGATCCGCAGGGGATGAGGAACACTGAAGCTTTCTTT.

This clone was observed a few times. The V and J genes are TRBV4-3 and TRBJ1-1; D not resolved. Germline V gene data show CDR1 as LGHNA and CDR2 as YSLEER. The CDR3 length is 14 residues. V was trimmed by 1 base and J by 1 base, leaving 7 bases between them. This CDR3 reads CASSQGARNTEAFF. CDR3 nucleotide sequence: TGCGCCAGCAGCCAAGGGGCGAGGAACACTGAAGCTTTCTTT.

The chain carries TRBV6-1 and TRBJ2-3, with D hard to call. Trimming removed 0 bases from V and 2 bases from J, with 3 bases in between. CDR1 and CDR2 (germline): MNHNS, SASEGT. This CDR3 has 13 amino acids. This CDR3 is CASSEANTDTQYF. The CDR3 DNA reads TGTGCCAGCAGTGAAGCCAACACAGATACGCAGTATTTT.

The chain uses TRBV5-4 and TRBJ1-2; TRBD1 is a possible D gene (6 bases). Germline V gene data show CDR1 as SGHNT and CDR2 as YYREEE (reference sequence). The germline V and J ends were trimmed by 1 base and 5 bases, with 18 bases remaining between them. CDR3 length equals 16 residues. The CDR3 region has the DNA TGTGCCAGCAGCTTGACGGTGGCAGGGGCGCTATATGGCTACACCTTC. As protein: CASSLTVAGALYGYTF. The full variable domain, its missing parts supplied by reference TRBV5-4 and TRBJ1-2, is ETGVTQSPTHLIKTRGQQVTLRCSSQSGHNTVSWYQQALGQGPQFIFQYYREEENGRGNFPPRFSGLQFPNYSSELNVNALELDDSALYLCASSLTVAGALYGYTFGSGTRLTVV.

This chain connects TRBV11-2 to TRBJ1-2, with 8 bases that match TRBD1. This CDR3 is 15 amino acids long. The germline CDR1 and CDR2 sequences are SGHAT and FQNNGV. The ends lost 3 bases at V and 8 bases at J; junction bases unmatched: 11. The CDR3 nucleotides are TGTGCCAGCAGCTTGGGGTCGGCAGGGGGCTACGGCTACACCTTC. It encodes CASSLGSAGGYGYTF.

V gene TRBV7-9 combines with J gene TRBJ1-1; a weak D match, TRBD1 (5 bases). Deletions cut 5 bases from V and 10 bases from J, with 14 bases between. This CDR3 is 12 amino acids long. CDR1 and CDR2 from the germline V gene are SEHNR and FQNEAQ (reference sequence). Here the CDR3 reads CASSPLGGGAFF. The DNA for the CDR3 is TGTGCCAGCAGCCCCTTGGGGGGGGGAGCTTTCTTT. The entire variable domain, with the rest obtained from reference TRBV7-9 and TRBJ1-1, is as follows: DTGVSQNPRHKITKRGQNVTFRCDPISEHNRLYWYRQTLGQGPEFLTYFQNEAQLEKSRLLSDRFSAERPKGSFSTLEIQRTEQGDSAMYLCASSPLGGGAFFGQGTRLTVV.

The chain combines TRBV7-3 with TRBJ2-1, with TRBD1 identical over 7 bases. J gave up 7 bases and V 5 bases, and 8 bases lay outside the gene matches. The germline V gene encodes CDR1 SGHTA and CDR2 FQGTGA. The CDR3 sequence is 14 residues long. Here the CDR3 DNA reads TGTGCCAGCAGCGACCCGACAGGGTCGAATGAGCAGTTCTTC. As protein: CASSDPTGSNEQFF.